These 25 T cell receptor beta chains originate from one sample sequenced in a study of blood T cell repertoires in COVID-19. The assay was immunoSEQ multiplex PCR, and TCRdb's table has in-frame clones only and misses some. The sample lists about 120,000 clones, roughly 87% occurring once. Material: peripheral blood. The receptors were sampled from a human donor in a cohort sampled during active COVID-19.

This chain connects TRBV5-4 to TRBJ2-5; 13 positions agree with TRBD2. This CDR3 is built from 16 residues. Germline V gives CDR1 SGHNT, CDR2 YYREEE (reference sequence). With 4 bases clipped from V and 4 bases from J, the junction kept 7 bases outside the gene matches. Here the CDR3 DNA reads TGTGCCAGCAGCACCGGACTAGCGGGAGTTCGAGAGACCCAGTACTTC. It translates to CASSTGLAGVRETQYF. The whole variable domain, remainder taken from reference TRBV5-4 and TRBJ2-5, is ETGVTQSPTHLIKTRGQQVTLRCSSQSGHNTVSWYQQALGQGPQFIFQYYREEENGRGNFPPRFSGLQFPNYSSELNVNALELDDSALYLCASSTGLAGVRETQYFGPGTRLLVL.

This clone was seen just once. This chain joins TRBV19 and TRBJ1-3; D is uncertain. Germline V gives CDR1 LNHDA, CDR2 SQIVND (reference sequence). V gave up 4 bases and J gave up 2 bases, with 6 bases separating them. CDR3 length: 13 amino acids. CDR3 amino acids: CASSTNPGNTIYF. The DNA for the CDR3 is TGTGCCAGTAGTACCAATCCTGGAAACACCATATATTTT.

The chain couples TRBV10-3 to TRBJ1-2; weak D call: TRBD1 (5 bases). V shed 8 bases and J shed 4 bases, with 14 bases lying between them. The germline gives CDR1 ENHRY, CDR2 SYGVKD. This CDR3 has 13 amino acids. CDR3 amino acids: CAIGQGRFYGYTF. CDR3 nucleotides: TGTGCCATCGGGCAGGGCCGCTTCTATGGCTACACCTTC.

The rearrangement links TRBV11-3 to TRBJ2-5; no definite D call. Trimming stripped 1 base from V and 3 bases from J, with 6 bases between. Per germline, CDR1 SGHNT and CDR2 YENEEA. The CDR3 contains 13 residues. The CDR3: CASSLGAEETQYF. The CDR3 coding sequence is TGTGCCAGCAGCTTAGGGGCCGAAGAGACCCAGTACTTC.

This clone was counted a single time. This sequence joins TRBV28 and TRBJ2-6, with D possibly being TRBD1 (6 bases). Trimming removed 5 bases at V and 4 bases at J, with 18 bases between. In germline, CDR1 is MDHEN, CDR2 SYDVKM. CDR3 size: 17 residues. The CDR3 spells CASSPRLGGTGANVLTF. The CDR3 DNA reads as TGTGCCAGCAGTCCCAGGCTAGGGGGAACGGGGGCCAACGTCCTGACTTTC.

In regard to this clone: Germline is not matched at one junction end, which may reflect a read error. The rearrangement links TRBV9 to TRBJ2-2; D is tentatively TRBD1 or TRBD2 (7 bases each). The length of the CDR3 is 16 residues. Germline assignment: CDR1 SGDLS and CDR2 YYNGEE. This CDR3 reads CARSVGGGGSTGELFF. CDR3 DNA sequence: TGTGCCCGCAGCGTAGGGGGCGGGGGTTCCACCGGGGAGCTGTTTTTT.

The chain is built from TRBV11-2 and TRBJ2-2; D possibly corresponds to TRBD2 (5 bases). CDR1 and CDR2 from the germline V gene are SGHAT and FQNNGV. Trimming shortened V by 1 base and J by 6 bases, and 6 bases separated the two germline ends. The CDR3 runs to 13 residues. CDR3 residues: CASSLGGPGELFF. The DNA for the CDR3 is TGTGCCAGCAGCTTAGGAGGGCCCGGGGAGCTGTTTTTT.

The chain employs TRBV20-1 and TRBJ2-7; D might be TRBD2 (6 bases). This CDR3 has 14 amino acids. Trimming removed 6 bases at V and 4 bases at J, with 19 bases between. Germline CDR1 and CDR2: DFQATT and SNEGSKA (reference sequence). The CDR3 protein is CSASLDYKLYEQYF. CDR3 DNA: TGCAGTGCCAGTTTGGACTACAAGCTTTACGAGCAGTACTTC.

This clone has only one observation. This rearrangement joins TRBV10-2 to TRBJ1-1; 8 bases line up with TRBD1. After removal of 2 bases from V and 2 bases from J, the junction contained 4 bases not matched to a gene. The germline gives CDR1 WSHSY, CDR2 SAAADI. The CDR3 has 15 amino acids. The CDR3: CASSETGGKNTEAFF. The CDR3 DNA reads TGCGCCAGCAGTGAGACAGGGGGAAAAAACACTGAAGCTTTCTTT.

The V gene is TRBV5-4, the J gene TRBJ2-3, with 13 bases fitting TRBD2. V trimming: 5 bases; J trimming: 3 bases; junction bases outside the gene matches: 6. Germline V lookup: CDR1 SGHNT, CDR2 YYREEE (reference sequence). The CDR3 is 16 residues long. CDR3 protein: CASRRGLAGVTDTQYF. CDR3 DNA sequence: TGTGCCAGCAGACGTGGACTAGCGGGAGTTACAGATACGCAGTATTTT.

The chain employs TRBV7-9 and TRBJ2-7; TRBD2 agrees at 11 bases. With V trimmed by 5 bases and J by 4 bases, 7 bases remained unmatched. This CDR3 comprises 15 residues. Germline V lookup: CDR1 SEHNR, CDR2 FQNEAQ (reference sequence). The CDR3 DNA is TGTGCCAGCAGCACAACTAGCGGGGGACCTTACGAGCAGTACTTC. It yields the protein CASSTTSGGPYEQYF.

CDR3 loop: CASSLSPGGGYTF. The CDR3 bases are TGTGCCAGCAGCTTGAGTCCCGGGGGTGGCTACACCTTC. The chain employs TRBV7-9 and TRBJ1-2; D perhaps matches TRBD1 (5 bases). CDR3 length: 13 residues. Germline V gives CDR1 SEHNR, CDR2 FQNEAQ (reference sequence). The V and J ends lost 3 bases and 7 bases respectively, with 12 bases between them.

The V call is TRBV3-1 (or the pseudogene TRBV3-2), the J call TRBJ2-3, with TRBD2 identical over 9 bases. The germline CDR1 and CDR2 sequences are LGHDT and YNNKEL (reference sequence). The trim removed 8 bases at V and 4 bases at J, leaving 10 bases unmatched. The CDR3 runs 15 residues. The CDR3 nucleotides are TGTGCCAGCTCCCAAGCGGGAGGTGGGGCAGATACGCAGTATTTT. Translation gives CASSQAGGGADTQYF.

V gene TRBV11-2 combines with J gene TRBJ2-7, with D possibly being TRBD2 (6 bases). The CDR3 consists of 15 residues. The ends were cut back, 1 base at V and 4 bases at J, with 14 bases in the middle. CDR1 is SGHAT and CDR2 is FQNNGV in the germline V gene. CDR3 loop: CASSLVVSGLYEQYF. DNA for the CDR3: TGTGCCAGCAGCTTAGTGGTTAGCGGCCTTTACGAGCAGTACTTC.

This chain joins TRBV11-2 and TRBJ1-4, with TRBD1 as a possible D gene (6 bases). The CDR3 spans 15 residues. CDR1 is SGHAT, CDR2 FQNNGV, per germline. The V gene lost 6 bases and the J gene lost 4 bases, with 15 bases spanning the gap. As DNA, the CDR3 is TGTGCCAGCAGTCAGGTCGGACAGATTAATGAAAAACTGTTTTTT. Translation gives CASSQVGQINEKLFF.

J is TRBJ2-3 and V is TRBV5-1, with 11 bases identical to TRBD2. Germline V lookup: CDR1 SGHRS, CDR2 YFSETQ. The CDR3 is 16 amino acids. The V and J ends lost 4 bases and 1 base, in that order; junction bases with no gene match: 5. The CDR3 spells CASSLPTSGGTDTQYF. Here the CDR3 DNA reads TGCGCCAGCAGCCTACCGACTAGCGGGGGCACAGATACGCAGTATTTT.

This clone was seen at least ten times. The chain uses TRBV2 and TRBJ1-2, with D unclear. The CDR3 totals 12 residues. Between the trimmed V and J ends, which lost 1 base and 8 bases, there was a span of 8 bases. Per germline, CDR1 SNHLY and CDR2 FYNNEI. The CDR3 spells CASSEGPRGYTF. The CDR3, as DNA: TGTGCCAGCAGTGAAGGCCCTAGGGGCTACACCTTC.

V and J are TRBV19 and TRBJ2-7, with D hard to call. The CDR3 runs 15 residues. V dropped 3 bases and J dropped 0 bases, with 12 bases sitting between them. Germline lookup yields CDR1 LNHDA and CDR2 SQIVND (reference sequence). In nucleotides, the CDR3 is TGTGCCAGTAGTATGGCGAAAAGGAGCTCCTACGAGCAGTACTTC. The encoded protein is CASSMAKRSSYEQYF.

This clone was seen just once. The rearrangement joins TRBV10-2 to TRBJ1-6; 7 nucleotides agree with TRBD1. Germline CDR1 reads WSHSY; CDR2 reads SAAADI. This CDR3 has 14 residues. With V trimmed by 6 bases and J by 7 bases, 6 bases remained unmatched. The DNA for the CDR3 is TGCGCCAGCAGGCAGGACAGGAAGAATTCACCCCTCCACTTT. It yields the protein CASRQDRKNSPLHF.

In DNA form, the CDR3 reads TGCGCCAGCAGCCAAGTCATCAGCGCCGGGGTAAGTCAGCCCCAGCATTTT. Encoded protein: CASSQVISAGVSQPQHF. The rearrangement uses TRBV4-1 and TRBJ1-5; unclear D gene. The germline CDR1 and CDR2 sequences are MGHRA and YSYEKL. V shed 1 base and J shed 6 bases, with 19 bases lying between them. This CDR3 comprises 17 residues.

The gene calls are TRBV27 and TRBJ2-1; TRBD2 matches 9 bases. There are 15 residues in the CDR3. The J segment lost 8 bases and the V segment lost 5 bases, leaving 10 bases of the junction unmatched. Germline-derived CDR1 and CDR2 are MNHEY and SMNVEV (reference sequence). CDR3 nucleotides: TGTGCCAGCAGTGGGGGGCTAGCGGGATATTATGAGCAGTTCTTC. It encodes CASSGGLAGYYEQFF.

The J gene is TRBJ2-1, the V gene TRBV7-2, with 11 positions matching TRBD1. There are 16 residues in the CDR3. The J segment lost 4 bases and the V segment lost 0 bases, leaving 2 bases of the junction unmatched. From germline, CDR1 is SGHTA and CDR2 FQGNSA. The DNA of the CDR3 is TGTGCCAGCAGCTTAGCGGGGACAGGGGGTTACAATGAGCAGTTCTTC. Translating it yields CASSLAGTGGYNEQFF.

The rearrangement links TRBV4-1 to TRBJ1-4; 7 bases match TRBD1. The CDR3 covers 15 residues. Trimming cost V 0 bases and J 7 bases; bases outside gene matches: 5. The V gene's germline CDR1 is MGHRA and CDR2 YSYEKL. The DNA of the CDR3 is TGCGCCAGCAGCCAAGACCCGAGGACAGGTGAAAAACTGTTTTTT. Amino acids: CASSQDPRTGEKLFF.

This chain joins TRBV7-9 and TRBJ1-1, with TRBD1 matching 9 bases. This CDR3 spans 16 amino acids. Germline trimming cut 2 bases from V and 2 bases from J; bases unmatched to any gene: 6. The V gene's germline CDR1 is SEHNR and CDR2 FQNEAQ (reference sequence). The CDR3 reads CASSLPRGQGNTEAFF. CDR3 in DNA: TGTGCCAGCAGCTTACCGCGGGGACAGGGTAACACTGAAGCTTTCTTT.

The V call is TRBV24-1, the J call TRBJ1-2; D might be TRBD1 (6 bases). The V end was cut by 7 bases, the J end by 8 bases, with 16 bases between. Germline V gene sequence: CDR1 KGHDR, CDR2 SFDVKD. The CDR3 extends over 13 amino acids. The CDR3 sequence is CATSHEQGRGYTF. CDR3 in DNA: TGTGCCACCAGCCATGAACAGGGACGGGGCTACACCTTC.